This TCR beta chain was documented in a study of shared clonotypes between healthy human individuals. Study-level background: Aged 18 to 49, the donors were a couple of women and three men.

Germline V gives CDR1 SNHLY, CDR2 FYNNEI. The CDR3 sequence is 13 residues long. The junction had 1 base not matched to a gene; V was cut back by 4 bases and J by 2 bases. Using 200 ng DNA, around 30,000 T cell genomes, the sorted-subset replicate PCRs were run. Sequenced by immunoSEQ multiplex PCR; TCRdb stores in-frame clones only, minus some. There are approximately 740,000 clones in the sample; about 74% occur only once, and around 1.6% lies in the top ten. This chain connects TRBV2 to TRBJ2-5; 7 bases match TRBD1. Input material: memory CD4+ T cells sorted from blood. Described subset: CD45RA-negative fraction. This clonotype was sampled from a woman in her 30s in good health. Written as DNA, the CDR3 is TGTGCCAGCAGTGTGGACAGGCAAGAGACCCAGTACTTC. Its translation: CASSVDRQETQYF.